This T cell receptor beta chain was identified in a study of molecular identifiers for immune sequencing clone quantification. This CDR3 is built from 13 residues. Trimming removed 1 base from V and 4 bases from J, with 10 bases in between. Germline lookup yields CDR1 GTSNPN and CDR2 SVGIG (reference sequence). With regard to this clonotype: Its antigen is unknown.

Bulk TCR libraries were made with methods that had been previously described and with listed TCR primers. Each CDR3 protein gets one entry after TCRdb re-called the PCR reads with MiXCR. The sample contains some 590,000 distinct CDR3 sequences, about 25% of which appear only once. Study outcomes and limitations: Clones carrying above 20 RNA copies accounted for over 99% of effector molecules, under 1% in naive cells. In a background of over 750,000 naive cells, spiked Jurkat TCR RNA from one cell was reportedly detectable.

The sequence derives from a human donor in good health. Some libraries in this study had Jurkat cell RNA spiked in. The sequenced sample consisted of naive CD8+ T cells from blood, with Jurkat cell RNA spiked in. Subset given: FACS-sorted CD8+CD4-CCR7+CD45RA+ naive T cells. The chain has TRBV30 and TRBJ2-5; D gene uncertain. CDR3 in DNA: TGTGCCTGGAGTGGTGACACTGGAGAGACCCAGTACTTC. The encoded protein is CAWSGDTGETQYF.